The rows below give T cell receptor beta chains drawn from one sample of a study of blood T cell repertoires in COVID-19. Measured with immunoSEQ multiplex PCR; TCRdb has only the in-frame clones, and not every one. The profile shows around 68,000 clones, about 85% of them singletons. The specimen sequenced was peripheral blood. All receptors derive from a man older than 75 with acute or convalescent COVID-19. The CDR3 runs from the conserved cysteine through the conserved F or W. A D gene is named only where the DNA matches it firmly. Clone size is shown for a subset of rows, as once, few, many or a class of expanded clone.

CDR3 length: 17
V gene: TRBV7-2
D gene: .
J gene: TRBJ2-7
clone size: .
CDR3 protein: CASSLAPDGGMRPSGYF
CDR3 DNA: TGTGCCAGCAGCTTAGCCCCCGACGGAGGGATGAGGCCCTCGGGGTACTTC

CDR3 length: 16
V gene: TRBV6-5
D gene: .
J gene: TRBJ1-3
clone size: .
CDR3 protein: CASSSSGGGSGNTIYF
CDR3 DNA: TGTGCCAGCAGTTCCTCGGGGGGGGGATCTGGAAACACCATATATTTT

CDR3 length: 14
V gene: TRBV6-5
D gene: .
J gene: TRBJ1-2
clone size: .
CDR3 protein: CASSYNSESTGYTF
CDR3 DNA: TGTGCCAGCAGTTACAACAGTGAGTCTACCGGCTACACCTTC

CDR3 length: 16
V gene: TRBV6-6
D gene: .
J gene: TRBJ1-6
clone size: .
CDR3 protein: CASSRMGTAYNSPLHF
CDR3 DNA: TGTGCCAGCAGTCGAATGGGGACTGCCTATAATTCACCCCTCCACTTT

CDR3 length: 16
V gene: TRBV4-1
D gene: .
J gene: TRBJ1-1
clone size: .
CDR3 protein: CASSQGQRAMNTEAFF
CDR3 DNA: TGCGCCAGCAGCCAGGGGCAGCGGGCAATGAACACTGAAGCTTTCTTT

CDR3 length: 14
V gene: TRBV29-1
D gene: TRBD2
J gene: TRBJ2-1
clone size: .
CDR3 protein: CSVHFGLAHNEQFF
CDR3 DNA: TGCAGCGTTCACTTTGGACTAGCGCACAATGAGCAGTTCTTC

CDR3 length: 16
V gene: TRBV4-1
D gene: TRBD2
J gene: TRBJ2-1
clone size: .
CDR3 protein: CASSHYLAGDYNEQFF
CDR3 DNA: TGCGCCAGCAGCCACTACCTAGCGGGAGACTACAATGAGCAGTTCTTC

CDR3 length: 15
V gene: TRBV24-1
D gene: TRBD2
J gene: TRBJ2-4
clone size: .
CDR3 protein: CATSETGTSAPIQYF
CDR3 DNA: TGTGCCACCAGTGAAACCGGGACTAGCGCCCCCATTCAGTACTTC

CDR3 length: 16
V gene: TRBV5-1
D gene: .
J gene: TRBJ1-2
clone size: .
CDR3 protein: CASSWALASFNYGYTF
CDR3 DNA: TGCGCCAGCAGCTGGGCCCTTGCCTCATTCAACTATGGCTACACCTTC

CDR3 length: 13
V gene: TRBV30
D gene: .
J gene: TRBJ2-2
clone size: .
CDR3 protein: CAWSGPQTGELFF
CDR3 DNA: TGTGCCTGGAGTGGGCCTCAAACCGGGGAGCTGTTTTTT

CDR3 length: 17
V gene: TRBV24-1
D gene: TRBD1
J gene: TRBJ2-3
clone size: .
CDR3 protein: CATSDPRQGPYTDTQYF
CDR3 DNA: TGTGCCACCAGTGATCCCCGACAGGGACCCTACACAGATACGCAGTATTTT

CDR3 length: 15
V gene: TRBV5-1
D gene: .
J gene: TRBJ1-1
clone size: .
CDR3 protein: CASSLRGLGNTEAFF
CDR3 DNA: TGCGCCAGCAGCTTGAGAGGGCTTGGGAACACTGAAGCTTTCTTT

CDR3 length: 16
V gene: TRBV6-5
D gene: .
J gene: TRBJ1-3
clone size: .
CDR3 protein: CASSYSTGEAGNTIYF
CDR3 DNA: TGTGCCAGCAGTTACTCGACGGGAGAGGCTGGAAACACCATATATTTT

CDR3 length: 11
V gene: TRBV20-1
D gene: .
J gene: TRBJ1-1
clone size: .
CDR3 protein: CSAAQVTEAFF
CDR3 DNA: TGCAGTGCAGCACAGGTAACTGAAGCTTTCTTT

CDR3 length: 14
V gene: TRBV19
D gene: TRBD1
J gene: TRBJ2-3
clone size: .
CDR3 protein: CATRVGQELDTQYF
CDR3 DNA: TGTGCCACCCGGGTTGGACAGGAGTTAGATACGCAGTATTTT

CDR3 length: 12
V gene: TRBV9
D gene: .
J gene: TRBJ2-3
clone size: .
CDR3 protein: CASSLSTDTQYF
CDR3 DNA: TGTGCCAGCAGCCTGAGCACAGATACGCAGTATTTT

CDR3 length: 18
V gene: TRBV4-1
D gene: TRBD2
J gene: TRBJ2-1
clone size: .
CDR3 protein: CASSQESSGYSSYNEQFF
CDR3 DNA: TGCGCCAGCAGCCAAGAGTCTAGCGGGTATAGCTCCTACAATGAGCAGTTCTTC

CDR3 length: 14
V gene: TRBV3-1/TRBV3-2
D gene: .
J gene: TRBJ1-1
clone size: .
CDR3 protein: CASSPTNMNTEAFF
CDR3 DNA: TGTGCCAGCAGCCCGACTAACATGAACACTGAAGCTTTCTTT

CDR3 length: 16
V gene: TRBV19
D gene: .
J gene: TRBJ2-2
clone size: .
CDR3 protein: CASSIGLGASTGELFF
CDR3 DNA: TGTGCCAGTAGTATCGGCTTAGGGGCGTCGACCGGGGAGCTGTTTTTT

CDR3 length: 14
V gene: TRBV5-6
D gene: .
J gene: TRBJ2-7
clone size: .
CDR3 protein: CASSYDRPSYEQYF
CDR3 DNA: TGTGCCAGCAGCTATGACAGGCCCTCCTACGAGCAGTACTTC

CDR3 length: 18
V gene: TRBV24-1
D gene: TRBD2
J gene: TRBJ2-3
clone size: .
CDR3 protein: CATSDSGTSGRSTDTQYF
CDR3 DNA: TGTGCCACCAGTGATTCCGGGACTAGCGGGAGATCCACAGATACGCAGTATTTT

CDR3 length: 15
V gene: TRBV9
D gene: .
J gene: TRBJ1-6
clone size: .
CDR3 protein: CASSDPGRGHSPLHF
CDR3 DNA: TGTGCCAGCAGCGACCCTGGGAGGGGACATTCACCCCTCCACTTT

CDR3 length: 18
V gene: TRBV4-3
D gene: TRBD2
J gene: TRBJ2-1
clone size: .
CDR3 protein: CASSRQGGGRASYNEQFF
CDR3 DNA: TGCGCCAGCAGCCGTCAAGGGGGCGGGAGGGCCTCTTACAATGAGCAGTTCTTC

CDR3 length: 14
V gene: TRBV5-1
D gene: TRBD1
J gene: TRBJ1-1
clone size: .
CDR3 protein: CASSLDRKNTEAFF
CDR3 DNA: TGCGCCAGCAGCCTGGACAGGAAGAACACTGAAGCTTTCTTT

CDR3 length: 13
V gene: TRBV6-5
D gene: .
J gene: TRBJ1-5
clone size: .
CDR3 protein: CASEGTSNQPQHF
CDR3 DNA: TGTGCCAGCGAGGGGACATCAAATCAGCCCCAGCATTTT

CDR3 length: 13
V gene: TRBV29-1
D gene: TRBD1
J gene: TRBJ2-5
clone size: .
CDR3 protein: CSVLRGRGETQYF
CDR3 DNA: TGCAGCGTTCTGAGGGGGCGTGGGGAGACCCAGTACTTC

CDR3 length: 14
V gene: TRBV24-1
D gene: .
J gene: TRBJ2-1
clone size: .
CDR3 protein: CATSRGNSYNEQFF
CDR3 DNA: TGTGCCACCAGCCGCGGGAACTCCTACAATGAGCAGTTCTTC

CDR3 length: 11
V gene: TRBV4-2
D gene: .
J gene: TRBJ1-2
clone size: few
CDR3 protein: CASSQRYGYTF
CDR3 DNA: TGTGCCAGCAGCCAGAGGTATGGCTACACCTTC

CDR3 length: 15
V gene: TRBV2
D gene: .
J gene: TRBJ2-7
clone size: .
CDR3 protein: CASSEESSGVGEQYF
CDR3 DNA: TGTGCCAGCAGTGAAGAGTCGTCAGGGGTGGGAGAGCAGTACTTC

CDR3 length: 14
V gene: TRBV5-1
D gene: TRBD1
J gene: TRBJ1-4
clone size: once
CDR3 protein: CASSSGQGNEKLFF
CDR3 DNA: TGCGCCAGCAGTTCCGGACAGGGCAATGAAAAACTGTTTTTT

CDR3 length: 15
V gene: TRBV19
D gene: TRBD1
J gene: TRBJ2-7
clone size: .
CDR3 protein: CASNRGTGGGYEQYF
CDR3 DNA: TGTGCCAGTAACCGGGGGACAGGCGGCGGTTACGAGCAGTACTTC

CDR3 length: 15
V gene: TRBV6-6
D gene: TRBD2
J gene: TRBJ2-1
clone size: .
CDR3 protein: CASSYLAGGSYEQFF
CDR3 DNA: TGTGCCAGCAGTTATCTAGCGGGAGGAAGCTATGAGCAGTTCTTC

CDR3 length: 14
V gene: TRBV5-1
D gene: TRBD2
J gene: TRBJ2-2
clone size: .
CDR3 protein: CASSDTGGAGELFF
CDR3 DNA: TGCGCCAGCAGTGATACGGGAGGGGCCGGGGAGCTGTTTTTT

CDR3 length: 13
V gene: TRBV30
D gene: .
J gene: TRBJ2-7
clone size: .
CDR3 protein: CACGRGIAYEQYF
CDR3 DNA: TGTGCCTGCGGACGGGGAATTGCCTACGAGCAGTACTTC

CDR3 length: 16
V gene: TRBV18
D gene: TRBD2
J gene: TRBJ2-7
clone size: .
CDR3 protein: CASSRSTSGSLSEQYF
CDR3 DNA: TGTGCCAGCTCACGAAGTACTAGCGGGAGTCTTTCCGAGCAGTACTTC

CDR3 length: 12
V gene: TRBV3-1/TRBV3-2
D gene: TRBD1
J gene: TRBJ2-7
clone size: .
CDR3 protein: CASSHGQAEQYF
CDR3 DNA: TGTGCCAGCAGCCATGGACAGGCGGAGCAGTACTTC

CDR3 length: 13
V gene: TRBV5-6
D gene: .
J gene: TRBJ2-5
clone size: .
CDR3 protein: CASSFDYQETQYF
CDR3 DNA: TGTGCCAGCAGTTTTGACTACCAAGAGACCCAGTACTTC

CDR3 length: 14
V gene: TRBV5-1
D gene: .
J gene: TRBJ2-7
clone size: .
CDR3 protein: CASSLETSYYEQYF
CDR3 DNA: TGCGCCAGCAGCTTGGAAACTAGTTACTACGAGCAGTACTTC

CDR3 length: 15
V gene: TRBV10-2
D gene: TRBD1
J gene: TRBJ1-6
clone size: few
CDR3 protein: CASRTGMEPLSPLHF
CDR3 DNA: TGCGCCAGCAGGACAGGGATGGAGCCCCTATCACCCCTCCACTTT

CDR3 length: 14
V gene: TRBV2
D gene: .
J gene: TRBJ1-5
clone size: .
CDR3 protein: CASSEVTDTQPQHF
CDR3 DNA: TGTGCCAGCAGTGAAGTAACAGATACTCAGCCCCAGCATTTT

CDR3 length: 14
V gene: TRBV3-1/TRBV3-2
D gene: TRBD2
J gene: TRBJ2-7
clone size: .
CDR3 protein: CASSLGTSVREQYF
CDR3 DNA: TGTGCCAGCAGCCTCGGGACTAGCGTGAGAGAGCAGTACTTC

CDR3 length: 13
V gene: TRBV5-4
D gene: .
J gene: TRBJ1-1
clone size: few
CDR3 protein: CASSLDSYHGAFF
CDR3 DNA: TGTGCCAGCAGCTTGGACAGCTACCATGGAGCTTTCTTT

CDR3 length: 14
V gene: TRBV6-6
D gene: TRBD1
J gene: TRBJ1-2
clone size: .
CDR3 protein: CASSPTLDRDGYTF
CDR3 DNA: TGTGCCAGCAGCCCTACCCTTGACAGGGATGGCTACACCTTC

CDR3 length: 14
V gene: TRBV27
D gene: TRBD1
J gene: TRBJ1-6
clone size: once
CDR3 protein: CASSLGQVGSPLHF
CDR3 DNA: TGTGCCAGCAGCCTAGGACAGGTTGGATCACCCCTCCACTTT

CDR3 length: 16
V gene: TRBV24-1
D gene: .
J gene: TRBJ2-5
clone size: .
CDR3 protein: CATSDRQGDTQETQYF
CDR3 DNA: TGTGCCACCAGTGACCGCCAGGGTGACACACAAGAGACCCAGTACTTC

CDR3 length: 13
V gene: TRBV5-1
D gene: TRBD1
J gene: TRBJ1-2
clone size: .
CDR3 protein: CASRWDREHGYTF
CDR3 DNA: TGCGCCAGCAGATGGGACAGGGAACATGGCTACACCTTC

CDR3 length: 15
V gene: TRBV12-5
D gene: .
J gene: TRBJ1-1
clone size: .
CDR3 protein: CASGFGGGGSTEAFF
CDR3 DNA: TGTGCTAGTGGTTTCGGGGGGGGCGGAAGCACTGAAGCTTTCTTT

CDR3 length: 16
V gene: TRBV3-1/TRBV3-2
D gene: TRBD1
J gene: TRBJ2-5
clone size: once
CDR3 protein: CASSRPGTGAGGTQYF
CDR3 DNA: TGTGCCAGCAGCCGTCCCGGGACAGGGGCGGGAGGGACCCAGTACTTC

CDR3 length: 13
V gene: TRBV3-1/TRBV3-2
D gene: .
J gene: TRBJ2-7
clone size: .
CDR3 protein: CASSQGPFDEQYF
CDR3 DNA: TGTGCCAGCAGCCAAGGGCCTTTCGACGAGCAGTACTTC

CDR3 length: 16
V gene: TRBV25-1
D gene: TRBD1
J gene: TRBJ1-4
clone size: .
CDR3 protein: CASSPSRGLSNEKLFF
CDR3 DNA: TGTGCCAGCAGCCCGTCCAGGGGGCTGTCTAATGAAAAACTGTTTTTT